This T cell receptor (beta chain) appears in the sequencing data of a study of cytomegalovirus exposure and HLA in healthy donors. The CDR3 consists of 13 residues. The V gene lost 2 bases and the J gene lost 8 bases, with 12 bases spanning the gap. Germline CDR1 reads GTSNPN; CDR2 reads SVGIG (reference sequence). PCR amplification relied on 60 Vbeta primers (plus 13 Jbeta primers). The protocol was immunoSEQ multiplex PCR, while the TCRdb copy is restricted to in-frame clones and leaves out a portion. The sample carries roughly 170,000 clones, around 80% recorded once. Specimen: PBMCs. This rearrangement joins TRBV30 to TRBJ1-4, with D tentatively TRBD1 (5 bases). The receptor was isolated from a female donor in good health and CMV-seronegative. The CDR3 DNA reads TGTGCCTGGAGTTCAGGGCCCAGGGAAAAACTGTTTTTT. It codes for CAWSSGPREKLFF. The full variable domain, in which reference TRBV30 and TRBJ1-4 provide the parts outside the CDR3, is SQTIHQWPATLVQPVGSPLSLECTVEGTSNPNLYWYRQAAGRGLQLLFYSVGIGQISSEVPQNLSASRPQDRQFILSSKKLLLSDSGFYLCAWSSGPREKLFFGSGTQLSVL.